This T cell receptor (beta chain) appears in the sequencing data of a study of blood T cells in healthy people across ages (dated by TCRdb to the mid-2010s). Describing the broader study: In model experiments, roughly one uniquely barcoded TCR beta cDNA molecule per two T cells was captured by template switching. Using the same blood draw, the study looked at two additional independent replicas of 1 million unique cDNA reads for two donors, one aged 18 to 30 and the other aged 80 or older. The donors were split into four age groups: young (average roughly 15 years), middle-aged (roughly 39), aged (over 55) and long-lived (under 90). The study measured age-related changes in TCR beta repertoire diversity using deep sequencing normalized with unique cDNA molecular identifiers. To avoid experimental bias, donors of different ages were distributed randomly across sequencing lanes.

This clonotype was seen a handful of times. This receptor's antigen is unknown. Base qualities are not at hand, and no much larger clone is one base apart. What the authors observed across the whole study: Since profiling was done on bulk unsorted PBMCs, naive and antigen-experienced compartments could not be conclusively compared. A strong correlation was found between observed TCR beta diversity and the percentage of naive T cells measured by flow cytometry. Compared with the aged group, the long-lived group had more naive CD4+ T cells, fewer expanded clones and increased TCR diversity, suggesting age selection. Estimates of total diversity based on one million sequenced T cells were regarded as lower bounds and as underestimates. Observed TCR beta diversity per million T cells fell roughly linearly with age, and a significant reduction was already apparent by age about 36. Donor CMV infection status was unknown, potentially confounding age-related changes in expanded clonotypes.

Receptor libraries were prepared by 5' RACE. Instrument used: Illumina HiSeq 2500. A second PCR of roughly 6 to 11 cycles was run with a J-beta primer mix and a sample-barcoded 5' primer. A unique molecular identifier was introduced onto each TCR beta cDNA molecule by a template-switch 5' adaptor carrying 12 random nucleotides. At least 2.5 million CDR3-containing paired-end reads were obtained from each sample. All of the RNA was converted into first-strand cDNA using the Mint cDNA synthesis kit, with a TRBC-specific oligonucleotide serving as the primer. Following uracil-DNA glycosylase treatment, a first 18-cycle PCR with universal primers M1SS and BC2_uni_R was performed on all cDNA. The paper's data handling went like this. Each sample was normalized by randomly selecting 1 million high-quality reads, each carrying a distinct molecular identifier. Reads with shared molecular identifiers were discarded instead of being binned into consensus sequences. MiTCR, run with a Q25 quality threshold and the strictest error-elimination algorithm, handled CDR3 identification, clonotype clustering and error correction. A nonparametric unseen species model with Euler transformation was used to estimate a lower bound on total TCR beta diversity. The raw public data were reprocessed by TCRdb itself: fastp quality trimming at Q25, MiXCR clonotype calling, in-frame beta chains only. Rows with one shared CDR3 protein collapse into an entry with the most common genes and DNA. These V and J calls are TCRdb output, not the study's own analysis. The sample has 1.4 million to 1.5 million distinct CDR3 sequences on record, about 43% of them singletons. The ten largest clonotypes hold 7.9% of the sample.

After removal of 6 bases from V and 9 bases from J, the junction retains 8 bases not matched to a gene. From the cysteine through the phenylalanine, the CDR3 covers 15 amino acids. This entry keeps only the CDR3 DNA: 45 bases, framed from base 1. Systemically healthy Caucasian individuals from Russia, some 40 in total and aged 6 to 90 years, were included as donors. Ten milliliters of peripheral blood were drawn from each donor into EDTA-treated Vacutainer tubes. Ficoll-Paque density-gradient centrifugation was used to isolate PBMCs, with at least 7 million obtained per sample. Total RNA, at least 6 micrograms per sample, was extracted from PBMCs with Trizol reagent. For every donor, flow cytometry on a PBMC aliquot measured the percentage of naive CD45RAhigh/CD27high T cells.

This TCR came from a woman aged 18 to 35 in good health. The sample comprised blood. The V and J segments used are TRBV12-3 or TRBV12-4 and TRBJ2-1; TRBD2 aligns with 13 central bases. The CDR3 protein: CASSETSGGYGEQFF. The DNA sequence is given as TGTGCCAGCAGCGAGACTAGCGGGGGGTACGGTGAGCAGTTCTTC.